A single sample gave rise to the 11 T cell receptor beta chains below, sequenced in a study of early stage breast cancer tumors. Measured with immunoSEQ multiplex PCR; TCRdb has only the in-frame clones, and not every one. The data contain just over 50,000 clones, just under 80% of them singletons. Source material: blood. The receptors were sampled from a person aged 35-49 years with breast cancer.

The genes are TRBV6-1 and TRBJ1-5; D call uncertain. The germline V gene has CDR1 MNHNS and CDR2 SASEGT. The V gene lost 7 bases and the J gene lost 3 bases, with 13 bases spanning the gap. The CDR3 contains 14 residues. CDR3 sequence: CASNVAGFNQPQHF. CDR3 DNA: TGTGCCAGCAACGTTGCTGGGTTCAATCAGCCCCAGCATTTT.

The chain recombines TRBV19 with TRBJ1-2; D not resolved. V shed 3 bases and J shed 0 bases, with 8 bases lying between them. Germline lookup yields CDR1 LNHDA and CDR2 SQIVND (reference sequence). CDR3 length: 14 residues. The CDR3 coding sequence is TGTGCCAGTAGTATCCGCGGAGCTAACTATGGCTACACCTTC. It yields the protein CASSIRGANYGYTF.

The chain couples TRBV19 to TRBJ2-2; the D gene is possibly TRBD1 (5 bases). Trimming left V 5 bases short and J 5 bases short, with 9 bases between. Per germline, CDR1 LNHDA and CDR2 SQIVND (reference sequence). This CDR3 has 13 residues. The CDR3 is CASSPRATGELFF. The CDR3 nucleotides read TGTGCCAGTAGTCCCAGGGCGACCGGGGAGCTGTTTTTT.

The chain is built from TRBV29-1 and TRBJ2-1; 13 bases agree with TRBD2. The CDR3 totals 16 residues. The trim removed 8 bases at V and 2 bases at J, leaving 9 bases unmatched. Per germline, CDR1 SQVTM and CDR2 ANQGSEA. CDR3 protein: CSTTSGRSRAYNEQFF. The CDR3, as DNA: TGCAGCACGACTAGCGGGAGGAGTAGGGCCTACAATGAGCAGTTCTTC.

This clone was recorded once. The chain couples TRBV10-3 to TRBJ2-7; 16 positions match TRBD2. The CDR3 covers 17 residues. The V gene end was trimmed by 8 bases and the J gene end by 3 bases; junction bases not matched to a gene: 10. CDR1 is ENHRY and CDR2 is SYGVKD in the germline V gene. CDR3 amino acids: CAISSGTSGRELYEQYF. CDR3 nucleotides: TGTGCCATCTCCTCCGGGACTAGCGGGAGGGAGCTCTACGAGCAGTACTTC.

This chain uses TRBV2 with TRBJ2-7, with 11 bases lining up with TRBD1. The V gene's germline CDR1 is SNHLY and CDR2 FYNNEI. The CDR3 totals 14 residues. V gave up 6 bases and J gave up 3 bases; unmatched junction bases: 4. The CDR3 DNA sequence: TGTGCCAGCAGAGCCGGGACAGGGGGCTACGAGCAGTACTTC. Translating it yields CASRAGTGGYEQYF.

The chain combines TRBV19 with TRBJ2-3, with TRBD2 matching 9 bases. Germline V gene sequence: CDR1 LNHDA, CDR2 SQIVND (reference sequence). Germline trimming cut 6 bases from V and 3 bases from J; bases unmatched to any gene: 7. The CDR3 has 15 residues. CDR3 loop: CASSSAGGPTDTQYF. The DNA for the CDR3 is TGTGCCAGTAGCTCGGCGGGAGGGCCGACAGATACGCAGTATTTT.

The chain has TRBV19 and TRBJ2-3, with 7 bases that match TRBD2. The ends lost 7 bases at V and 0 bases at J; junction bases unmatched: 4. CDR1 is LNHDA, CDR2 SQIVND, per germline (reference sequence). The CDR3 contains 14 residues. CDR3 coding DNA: TGTGCCAGTAAACTAGCGCCCAGCACAGATACGCAGTATTTT. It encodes CASKLAPSTDTQYF.

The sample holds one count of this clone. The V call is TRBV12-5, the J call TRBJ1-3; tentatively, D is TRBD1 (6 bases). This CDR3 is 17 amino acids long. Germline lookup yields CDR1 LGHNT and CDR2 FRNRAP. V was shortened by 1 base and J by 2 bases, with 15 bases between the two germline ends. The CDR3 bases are TGTGCTAGTGGTTTGGCGATCAGGGGAAGAACTGGAAACACCATATATTTT. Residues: CASGLAIRGRTGNTIYF. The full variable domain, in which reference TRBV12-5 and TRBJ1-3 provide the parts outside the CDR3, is DARVTQTPRHKVTEMGQEVTMRCQPILGHNTVFWYRQTMMQGLELLAYFRNRAPLDDSGMPKDRFSAEMPDATLATLKIQPSEPRDSAVYFCASGLAIRGRTGNTIYFGEGSWLTVV.

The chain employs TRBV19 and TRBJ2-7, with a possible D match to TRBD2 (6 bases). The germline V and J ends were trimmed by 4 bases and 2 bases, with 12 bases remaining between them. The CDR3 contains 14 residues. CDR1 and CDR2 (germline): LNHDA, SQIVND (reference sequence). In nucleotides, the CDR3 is TGTGCCAGTAGTAAGGGACTGGGAACCTACGAGCAGTACTTC. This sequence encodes CASSKGLGTYEQYF.

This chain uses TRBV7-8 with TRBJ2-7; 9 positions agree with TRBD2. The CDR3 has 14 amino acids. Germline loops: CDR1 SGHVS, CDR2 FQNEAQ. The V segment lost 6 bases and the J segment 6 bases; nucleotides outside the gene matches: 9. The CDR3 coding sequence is TGTGCCAGCAGAAGAGCGGGAGGAGTGGCCGAGCAGTACTTC. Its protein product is CASRRAGGVAEQYF.